The 27 T cell receptor beta chains listed next were all sequenced from one sample in a study of cytomegalovirus exposure and HLA in healthy donors. The PCR ran on 60 Vbeta and 13 Jbeta primers. Generated by immunoSEQ multiplex PCR, the TCRdb table keeps only in-frame clones and is missing some. The sample shows over 150,000 clones, 68% of them seen only once. The sample was PBMCs. These receptor sequences come from a woman between 18 and 29 years old in good health and CMV-seropositive.

The sample holds a few counts of this clone. The DNA for the CDR3 is TGCGCCAGCAGCCAAGGTTGGGCAGGGGGCGTTCAGCCCCAGCATTTT. Translated: CASSQGWAGGVQPQHF. J is TRBJ1-5 and V is TRBV4-3; 8 bases line up with TRBD1. Germline values: CDR1 LGHNA, CDR2 YSLEER. This CDR3 contains 16 residues. Trimming cost V 1 base and J 6 bases; bases outside gene matches: 8.

V and J are TRBV18 and TRBJ1-1; TRBD1 might be the D (5 bases). Germline V gene data show CDR1 as KGHSH and CDR2 as LQKENI. V was clipped by 6 bases and J by 4 bases, with 18 bases between them. CDR3 size: 15 residues. The DNA for the CDR3 is TGTGCCAGCTCCCGCGCTGGGGCGCAAGTCACTGAAGCTTTCTTT. It specifies CASSRAGAQVTEAFF.

The chain is built from TRBV27 and TRBJ1-1, with TRBD1 matching 11 bases. The V gene end was trimmed by 8 bases and the J gene end by 4 bases; junction bases not matched to a gene: 12. The CDR3 has 16 amino acids. Germline CDR1 MNHEY, CDR2 SMNVEV (reference sequence). The CDR3 protein is CASARRTGGEGTEAFF. CDR3 DNA sequence: TGTGCCAGCGCCAGACGGACAGGGGGCGAGGGCACTGAAGCTTTCTTT.

This chain uses TRBV5-1 with TRBJ2-1, with D maybe TRBD1 (6 bases). Germline V gives CDR1 SGHRS, CDR2 YFSETQ. This CDR3 region has 14 residues. The V end lost 0 bases, the J end lost 4 bases, and 8 bases lay between the germline ends. CDR3 sequence reads: CASSLGTEYNEQFF. CDR3 DNA sequence: TGCGCCAGCAGCTTGGGGACAGAATACAATGAGCAGTTCTTC.

The J gene is TRBJ1-5, the V gene TRBV28; tentatively, D is TRBD1 (6 bases). Germline V gene sequence: CDR1 MDHEN, CDR2 SYDVKM. V lost 6 bases, J lost 11 bases, and 26 bases lay in between. CDR3 length: 16 amino acids. The CDR3 DNA sequence: TGTGCCAGCAGCCTTCCTACAGGGAGGGTGGGTGGAGCCCAGCATTTT. Translating it yields CASSLPTGRVGGAQHF.

This chain connects TRBV2 to TRBJ2-2; perhaps TRBD1 as D (5 bases). V was trimmed by 6 bases and J by 5 bases, leaving 10 bases between them. This CDR3 has 13 amino acids. Per the germline V gene, CDR1 is SNHLY and CDR2 is FYNNEI. The CDR3, as DNA: TGTGCCAGCAGCCTTAGGGGTACCGGGGAGCTGTTTTTT. Translation gives CASSLRGTGELFF. Full variable domain (missing parts from reference TRBV2 and TRBJ2-2): EPEVTQTPSHQVTQMGQEVILRCVPISNHLYFYWYRQILGQKVEFLVSFYNNEISEKSEIFDDQFSVERPDGSNFTLKIRSTKLEDSAMYFCASSLRGTGELFFGEGSRLTVL.

The V gene is TRBV7-9, the J gene TRBJ1-3, with D maybe TRBD1 (5 bases). CDR3 size: 16 residues. Trimming took off 5 bases at V and 6 bases at J, with 20 bases between the two ends. The germline V gene has CDR1 SEHNR and CDR2 FQNEAQ (reference sequence). CDR3 sequence reads: CASSVTEGFITNTIYF. The CDR3, as DNA: TGTGCCAGCAGCGTCACGGAGGGGTTCATCACAAACACCATATATTTT.

The V and J genes are TRBV5-5 and TRBJ2-7, with D uncertain. The CDR3 has 16 residues. V lost 0 bases and J lost 0, with 13 bases in between. The germline gives CDR1 SGHKS, CDR2 YYEKEE (reference sequence). The CDR3 DNA reads TGTGCCAGCAGCTTGGCCGCCAGGTTCCTCTCCTACGAGCAGTACTTC. Protein: CASSLAARFLSYEQYF.

The V and J genes are TRBV2 and TRBJ1-6; TRBD1 agrees at 7 bases. This CDR3 region has 15 residues. J was trimmed by 0 bases and V by 7 bases; bases with no gene match: 3. Germline assignment: CDR1 SNHLY and CDR2 FYNNEI. The CDR3 sequence: CASKDRSSYNSPLHF. The CDR3 bases are TGTGCCAGCAAGGACAGGAGCTCCTATAATTCACCCCTCCACTTT.

The chain recombines TRBV6-5 with TRBJ2-7; weak D call: TRBD1 (6 bases). Germline loops: CDR1 MNHEY, CDR2 SVGAGI. V was clipped by 3 bases and J by 4 bases, with 13 bases between them. The CDR3 runs to 14 residues. The CDR3 sequence: CASSYGRGVYEQYF. In DNA, the CDR3 is TGTGCCAGCAGTTATGGCAGGGGTGTATACGAGCAGTACTTC.

The chain couples TRBV7-8 to TRBJ1-3; D ambiguous. The germline V gene encodes CDR1 SGHVS and CDR2 FQNEAQ. V lost 4 bases, J lost 0 bases, and 7 bases lay in between. CDR3 length: 14 amino acids. The CDR3 coding sequence is TGTGCCAGCAGCTCCCACACCTCTGGAAACACCATATATTTT. Protein product: CASSSHTSGNTIYF.

In its sample, this clone was seen a few times. The chain combines TRBV6-5 with TRBJ2-5, with a possible D match to TRBD1 (6 bases). The end of the DNA aligns better with TRBJ2-7, so the J call may be wrong. The CDR3 consists of 14 residues. Germline V CDR1 and CDR2: MNHEY, SVGAGI. CDR3 sequence reads: CASRKGVLSYEQYF. The CDR3 DNA sequence: TGTGCCAGCAGGAAGGGGGTTTTATCCTACGAGCAGTACTTC.

The chain joins TRBV5-1 to TRBJ2-7; TRBD1 matches 8 bases. CDR1 and CDR2 (germline): SGHRS, YFSETQ. J lost 2 bases, V lost 2 bases, and 12 bases had no gene match. This CDR3 has 17 amino acids. The CDR3 coding sequence is TGCGCCAGCAGCTTCCGGACAGGGAACTCCGTACCCTACGAGCAGTACTTC. It specifies CASSFRTGNSVPYEQYF.

This clone has just one count. The chain is built from TRBV6-1 and TRBJ2-1; 10 bases match TRBD2. V dropped 2 bases and J dropped 7; count of bases not matched to a gene: 14. Germline CDR1 is MNHNS and CDR2 is SASEGT. The CDR3 is 18 amino acids. CDR3 amino acids: CASSEKSLLAGLMNEQFF. CDR3 bases: TGTGCCAGCAGTGAAAAAAGTTTACTAGCGGGACTTATGAATGAGCAGTTCTTC.

In DNA form, the CDR3 reads TGTGCCAGCAGCCCGACTGCGAATCAGCCCCAGCATTTT. The encoded protein is CASSPTANQPQHF. V usage is TRBV7-9 and J usage is TRBJ1-5, with D unresolved. The CDR3 is 13 residues long. V was pared by 5 bases and J by 4 bases, with 9 bases between. Germline V CDR1 and CDR2: SEHNR, FQNEAQ (reference sequence).

V gene TRBV27 combines with J gene TRBJ1-1, with 7 nucleotides matching TRBD1. CDR3 length: 15 amino acids. V lost 5 bases and J lost 0; bases outside the gene matches: 6. Germline lookup yields CDR1 MNHEY and CDR2 SMNVEV (reference sequence). CDR3 amino acids: CASSRDSYLNTEAFF. The CDR3, as DNA: TGTGCCAGCAGTCGGGACAGTTATTTGAACACTGAAGCTTTCTTT.

V gene TRBV19 combines with J gene TRBJ1-5; D is undetermined. Trimming removed 3 bases from V and 0 bases from J, with 9 bases in between. The V gene's germline CDR1 is LNHDA and CDR2 SQIVND (reference sequence). The CDR3 length is 15 residues. CDR3 nucleotides: TGTGCCAGTAGTATCGCGGAATATAGCAATCAGCCCCAGCATTTT. Translating gives CASSIAEYSNQPQHF.

CDR3 sequence: CASSLKEQGEPGANVLTF. The CDR3 DNA reads TGTGCCAGCAGTTTAAAGGAACAGGGAGAGCCTGGGGCCAACGTCCTGACTTTC. The chain combines TRBV5-5 with TRBJ2-6, with D possibly being TRBD1 (6 bases). The CDR3 extends over 18 amino acids. V was clipped by 5 bases and J by 2 bases, with 20 bases between them. The germline V gene has CDR1 SGHKS and CDR2 YYEKEE (reference sequence).

About this clone: Other nucleotide sequences in the sample specify the same CDR3. The J gene is TRBJ1-6, the V gene TRBV6-5, with D perhaps matching TRBD1 (6 bases). This CDR3 is 16 amino acids long. V lost 2 bases and J lost 4, with 12 bases in between. CDR1 is MNHEY, CDR2 SVGAGI, per germline. CDR3 region: CASSYGGGRYNSPLHF. In DNA, the CDR3 is TGTGCCAGCAGTTACGGGGGGGGCCGGTATAATTCACCCCTCCACTTT.

To note about this clone: At one boundary the junction diverges from the germline segment, which might be a read error. The chain is built from TRBV5-1 and TRBJ2-3, with D maybe TRBD1 (6 bases). CDR3 length equals 12 residues. Germline CDR1 and CDR2: SGHRS and YFSETQ. The DNA for the CDR3 is TGTGCCAGCACAGGGAACACAGATACGCAGTATTTT. Residues: CASTGNTDTQYF.

V usage is TRBV27 and J usage is TRBJ2-7, with a tentative D call TRBD2 (6 bases). V lost 2 bases and J lost 3, with 14 bases in between. The CDR3 is 15 residues long. CDR1 and CDR2 (germline): MNHEY, SMNVEV (reference sequence). CDR3 DNA: TGTGCCAGCAGTTTACGCGGGGCAAAACACTACGAGCAGTACTTC. This translates into CASSLRGAKHYEQYF.

The chain uses TRBV7-9 and TRBJ1-1, with D tentatively TRBD1 (5 bases). From germline, CDR1 is SEHNR and CDR2 FQNEAQ (reference sequence). Trimming stripped 7 bases from V and 0 bases from J, with 18 bases between. This CDR3 comprises 16 residues. Written as DNA, the CDR3 is TGTGCCAGCATCCCAGACAGCCGTCTGATGAACACTGAAGCTTTCTTT. Translating gives CASIPDSRLMNTEAFF.

The table lists this clone with a few counts. The chain employs TRBV5-5 and TRBJ2-3, with 7 bases fitting TRBD1. The CDR3 has 14 amino acids. V dropped 4 bases and J dropped 6; count of bases not matched to a gene: 8. Germline loops: CDR1 SGHKS, CDR2 YYEKEE (reference sequence). The CDR3 DNA follows: TGTGCCAGCAGCCCCCCCCCAGGGGGTGATACGCAGTATTTT. It encodes CASSPPPGGDTQYF. Drawing the rest from reference TRBV5-5 and TRBJ2-3, the complete variable domain is DAGVTQSPTHLIKTRGQQVTLRCSPISGHKSVSWYQQVLGQGPQFIFQYYEKEERGRGNFPDRFSARQFPNYSSELNVNALLLGDSALYLCASSPPPGGDTQYFGPGTRLTVL.

This chain joins TRBV30 and TRBJ2-1; 10 bases are a match to TRBD2. CDR1 and CDR2 (germline): GTSNPN, SVGIG (reference sequence). The CDR3 spans 15 residues. Trimming cost V 0 bases and J 8 bases; bases outside gene matches: 7. The chain's CDR3 is CAWSVQIAGGDEQFF. CDR3 in DNA: TGTGCCTGGAGTGTACAAATAGCGGGGGGAGATGAGCAGTTCTTC. The complete variable domain, with remaining parts taken from reference TRBV30 and TRBJ2-1, reads SQTIHQWPATLVQPVGSPLSLECTVEGTSNPNLYWYRQAAGRGLQLLFYSVGIGQISSEVPQNLSASRPQDRQFILSSKKLLLSDSGFYLCAWSVQIAGGDEQFFGPGTRLTVL.

This clone showed up just a few times. The chain employs TRBV7-2 and TRBJ2-1; tentatively, D is TRBD1 (6 bases). Germline V CDR1 and CDR2: SGHTA, FQGNSA. The CDR3 totals 15 residues. V was pared by 5 bases and J by 1 base, with 12 bases between. CDR3: CASSPDRNSYNEQFF. As DNA, the CDR3 is TGTGCCAGCAGCCCCGACAGGAATTCCTACAATGAGCAGTTCTTC.

This chain links TRBV4-3 with TRBJ2-3; no clear D. This CDR3 is 18 amino acids long. The ends were cut back, 1 base at V and 3 bases at J, with 20 bases in the middle. Germline V gene sequence: CDR1 LGHNA, CDR2 YSLEER. The CDR3 DNA reads as TGCGCCAGCAGCCAAGCCTTATCGACTGCACGAAGGACAGATACGCAGTATTTT. Translated, it gives CASSQALSTARRTDTQYF.

V and J are TRBV27 and TRBJ1-5, with 9 bases aligning to TRBD1. V shed 5 bases and J 5 bases; nucleotides not matched to a gene: 7. Germline V gene data show CDR1 as MNHEY and CDR2 as SMNVEV (reference sequence). The CDR3 runs to 15 residues. The CDR3 region has the DNA TGTGCCAGCAGTACGGGACAGGGTGGGTATCAGCCCCAGCATTTT. Amino acids: CASSTGQGGYQPQHF.